Listed here are 7 T cell receptor beta chains from one sample, sequenced in a study of blood T cell repertoires in COVID-19. The protocol was immunoSEQ multiplex PCR, while the TCRdb copy is restricted to in-frame clones and leaves out a portion. The repertoire has around 250,000 clones, about 82% of them found once; the top ten carry 10% to 15%. Sequencing input: peripheral blood. The receptors derive from a man older than 75 with acute or convalescent COVID-19.

V and J are TRBV28 and TRBJ2-5; D uncertain. Germline-derived CDR1 and CDR2 are MDHEN and SYDVKM. V was pared by 7 bases and J by 0 bases, with 9 bases between. The CDR3 extends over 13 amino acids. CDR3 sequence: CASIQADQETQYF. The CDR3 bases are TGTGCCAGCATCCAGGCCGACCAAGAGACCCAGTACTTC.

This sequence joins TRBV19 and TRBJ1-5; no firm D call. The CDR3 runs 15 residues. Germline V lookup: CDR1 LNHDA, CDR2 SQIVND (reference sequence). With 4 bases removed from V and 3 bases from J, the gap between germline ends came to 13 bases. CDR3 sequence (DNA): TGTGCCAGTAGTAAACGACTGAGAGACAATCAGCCCCAGCATTTT. It encodes CASSKRLRDNQPQHF.

The chain combines TRBV5-1 with TRBJ1-1, with D uncertain. The V end was cut by 5 bases, the J end by 1 base, with 9 bases between. Per the germline V gene, CDR1 is SGHRS and CDR2 is YFSETQ. The CDR3 spans 13 residues. CDR3 loop: CASRDWRNTEAFF. CDR3 in DNA: TGCGCCAGCAGAGACTGGAGGAACACTGAAGCTTTCTTT.

The chain has TRBV3-1 (or the pseudogene TRBV3-2) and TRBJ1-2, with D unresolved. This CDR3 spans 13 amino acids. The ends were cut back, 4 bases at V and 4 bases at J, with 10 bases in the middle. Germline V gene sequence: CDR1 LGHDT, CDR2 YNNKEL (reference sequence). CDR3 sequence reads: CASSRLSGYGYTF. The DNA for the CDR3 is TGTGCCAGCAGCCGTCTTTCAGGCTATGGCTACACCTTC.

This chain connects TRBV5-1 to TRBJ1-1; D possibly corresponds to TRBD1 (5 bases). CDR3 size: 15 residues. V lost 4 bases and J 1 base, leaving 14 bases between the germline ends. The germline gives CDR1 SGHRS, CDR2 YFSETQ. CDR3 coding DNA: TGCGCCAGCAGCCTTGGTACAGGACAGAACACTGAAGCTTTCTTT. This codes for CASSLGTGQNTEAFF. Looking up the rest from reference TRBV5-1 and TRBJ1-1 gives the full variable domain: KAGVTQTPRYLIKTRGQQVTLSCSPISGHRSVSWYQQTPGQGLQFLFEYFSETQRNKGNFPGRFSGRQFSNSRSEMNVSTLELGDSALYLCASSLGTGQNTEAFFGQGTRLTVV.

The V gene is TRBV28, the J gene TRBJ1-2, with 11 nucleotides matching TRBD1. J lost 4 bases, V lost 3 bases, and 7 bases had no gene match. Germline CDR1 MDHEN, CDR2 SYDVKM. The CDR3 runs to 16 residues. The CDR3 protein is CASSFGQGAGGYGYTF. The CDR3, as DNA: TGTGCCAGCAGTTTCGGACAGGGGGCTGGTGGCTATGGCTACACCTTC.

The gene calls are TRBV5-5 and TRBJ2-3; 11 positions agree with TRBD2. CDR1 is SGHKS and CDR2 is YYEKEE in the germline V gene (reference sequence). The CDR3 length is 14 residues. The V gene end was trimmed by 2 bases and the J gene end by 6 bases; junction bases not matched to a gene: 2. The DNA of the CDR3 is TGTGCCAGCAGCTTTCTAGCGGGAGGCGATACGCAGTATTTT. This translates into CASSFLAGGDTQYF.